This T cell receptor (beta chain) was captured by sequencing in a study of T cells after yellow fever vaccination. CDR3 length: 14 residues. V gave up 0 bases and J gave up 2 bases, with 5 bases separating them. Synthesis of TCR cDNA relied on 5'RACE template switching, which attached a universal primer site and UMIs. From the 5' RACE reads, TCRdb called clonotypes with MiXCR, one entry per CDR3 protein. Of around 340,000 distinct CDR3 sequences in the sample, around 13% were seen once. This clonotype was counted between two and nine times. Its antigen is not identified. Study-level findings and limits: Clones that expanded after primary vaccination mostly reappeared after the booster (approximately 96% CD4, approximately 85% CD8).

Sample: CD4+ T cells sorted from PBMCs, taken 15 days after the yellow fever booster vaccination. The origin of this receptor is a man aged 18-30 years who received the YFV17D yellow fever vaccine. The chain has TRBV12-3 or TRBV12-4 and TRBJ1-3; D is perhaps TRBD1 (5 bases). This CDR3 is CASSLAGAGNTIYF. In DNA form, the CDR3 reads TGTGCCAGCAGTTTAGCAGGGGCTGGAAACACCATATATTTT.